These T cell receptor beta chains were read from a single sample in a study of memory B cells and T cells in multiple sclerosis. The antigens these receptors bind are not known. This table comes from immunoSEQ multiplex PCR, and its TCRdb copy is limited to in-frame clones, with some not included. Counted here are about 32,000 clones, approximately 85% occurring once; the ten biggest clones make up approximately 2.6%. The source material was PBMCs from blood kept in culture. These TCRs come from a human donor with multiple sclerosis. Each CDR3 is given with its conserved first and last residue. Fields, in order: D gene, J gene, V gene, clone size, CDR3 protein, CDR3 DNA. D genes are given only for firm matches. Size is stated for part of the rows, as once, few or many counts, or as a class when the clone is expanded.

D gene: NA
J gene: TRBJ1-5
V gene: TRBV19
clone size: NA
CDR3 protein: CASSMGRGVSNQPQHF
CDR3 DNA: TGTGCCAGTAGTATGGGAAGAGGAGTTAGCAATCAGCCCCAGCATTTT

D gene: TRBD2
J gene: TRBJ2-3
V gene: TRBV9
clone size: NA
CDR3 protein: CASSVAISGTSDTQYF
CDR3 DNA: TGTGCCAGCAGCGTAGCTATATCCGGGACTAGTGATACGCAGTATTTT

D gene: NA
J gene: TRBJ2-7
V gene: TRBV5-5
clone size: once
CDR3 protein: CASSLVFGSEQYF
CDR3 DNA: TGTGCCAGCAGCTTGGTCTTTGGATCCGAGCAGTACTTC

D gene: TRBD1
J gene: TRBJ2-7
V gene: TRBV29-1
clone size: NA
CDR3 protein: CSVRTGDDEQYF
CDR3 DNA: TGCAGCGTGCGGACAGGGGATGACGAGCAGTACTTC

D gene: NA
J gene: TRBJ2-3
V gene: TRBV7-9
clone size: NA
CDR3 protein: CASSTDSLTQYF
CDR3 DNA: TGTGCCAGCAGCACTGACTCGTTGACGCAGTATTTT

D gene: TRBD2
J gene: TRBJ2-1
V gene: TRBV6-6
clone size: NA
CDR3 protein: CASSLAGGSSFF
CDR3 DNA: TGTGCCAGCAGTTTAGCGGGAGGGTCCTCCTTCTTC

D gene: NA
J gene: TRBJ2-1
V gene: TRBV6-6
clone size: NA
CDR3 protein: CASSSDTGEQFF
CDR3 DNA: TGTGCCAGCAGTTCCGACACGGGGGAGCAGTTCTTC

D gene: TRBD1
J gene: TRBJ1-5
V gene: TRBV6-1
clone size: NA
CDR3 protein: CASSEADRAGNQPQHF
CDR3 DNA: TGTGCCAGCAGTGAAGCGGACAGGGCTGGCAATCAGCCCCAGCATTTT

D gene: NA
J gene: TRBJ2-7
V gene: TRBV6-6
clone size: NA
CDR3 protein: CASSYGRDPSYEQYF
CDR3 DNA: TGTGCCAGCAGTTACGGCAGGGATCCGTCCTACGAGCAGTACTTC

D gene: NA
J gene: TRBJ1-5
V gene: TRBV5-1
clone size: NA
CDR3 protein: CASSYDRLEGGQPQHF
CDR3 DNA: TGCGCCAGCAGCTATGACCGTCTCGAGGGGGGACAGCCCCAGCATTTT

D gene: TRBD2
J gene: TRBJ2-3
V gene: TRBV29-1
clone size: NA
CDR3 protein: CSVGRLAGEDTQYF
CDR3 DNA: TGCAGCGTCGGCCGACTAGCGGGAGAAGATACGCAGTATTTT

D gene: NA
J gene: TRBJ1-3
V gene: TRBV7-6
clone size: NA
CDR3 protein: CASSLPEDTGSGNTIYF
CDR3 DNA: TGTGCCAGCAGCTTACCCGAAGATACTGGCTCTGGAAACACCATATATTTT

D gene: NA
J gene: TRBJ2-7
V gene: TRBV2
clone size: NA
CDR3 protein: CASSGNGVLEQYF
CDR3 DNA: TGTGCCAGCAGTGGTAACGGGGTTCTCGAGCAGTACTTC

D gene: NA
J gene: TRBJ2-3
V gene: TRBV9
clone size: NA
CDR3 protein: CASSLRGVGTDTQYF
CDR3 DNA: TGTGCCAGCAGCCTTAGAGGGGTGGGCACAGATACGCAGTATTTT

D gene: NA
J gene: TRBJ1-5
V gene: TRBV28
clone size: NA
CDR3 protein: CASSLAGSNQPQHF
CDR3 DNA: TGTGCCAGCAGTTTAGCAGGCAGCAATCAGCCCCAGCATTTT

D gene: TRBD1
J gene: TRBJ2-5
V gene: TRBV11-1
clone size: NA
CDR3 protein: CASSLGTGNGETQYF
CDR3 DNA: TGTGCCAGCAGCTTAGGGACAGGGAACGGGGAGACCCAGTACTTC

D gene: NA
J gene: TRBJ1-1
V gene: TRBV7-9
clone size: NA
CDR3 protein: CASSLEPGRAFF
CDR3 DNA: TGTGCCAGCAGCTTAGAGCCAGGGAGAGCTTTCTTT

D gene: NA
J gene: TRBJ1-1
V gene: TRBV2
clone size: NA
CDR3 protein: CASSVGPNLRAGTEAFF
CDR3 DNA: TGTGCCAGCAGTGTGGGACCGAACCTTCGGGCTGGCACTGAAGCTTTCTTT

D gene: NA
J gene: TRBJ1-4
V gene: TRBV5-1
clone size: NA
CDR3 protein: CASSLGAGRYEKLFF
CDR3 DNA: TGCGCCAGCAGCTTGGGAGCGGGGAGGTATGAAAAACTGTTTTTT

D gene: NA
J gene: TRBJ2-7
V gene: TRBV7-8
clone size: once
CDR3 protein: CASSLGGLSYEQYF
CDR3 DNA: TGTGCCAGCAGCCTCGGGGGCCTCTCCTACGAGCAGTACTTC

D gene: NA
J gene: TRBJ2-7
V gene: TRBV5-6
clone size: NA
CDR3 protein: CASSWGLGIYEQYF
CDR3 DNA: TGTGCCAGCAGCTGGGGACTGGGGATTTACGAGCAGTACTTC

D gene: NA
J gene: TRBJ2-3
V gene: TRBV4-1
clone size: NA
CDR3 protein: CASSRVELRQGDTQYF
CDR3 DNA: TGCGCCAGCAGCCGGGTGGAGCTTCGTCAGGGAGATACGCAGTATTTT

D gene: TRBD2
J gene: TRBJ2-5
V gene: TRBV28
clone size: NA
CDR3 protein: CASSSGGVETQYF
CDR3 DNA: TGTGCCAGCAGTTCCGGGGGGGTAGAGACCCAGTACTTC

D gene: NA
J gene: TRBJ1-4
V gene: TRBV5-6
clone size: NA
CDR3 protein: CASSHIGGLEEKLFF
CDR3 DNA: TGTGCCAGCAGCCACATCGGGGGGCTGGAGGAAAAACTGTTTTTT

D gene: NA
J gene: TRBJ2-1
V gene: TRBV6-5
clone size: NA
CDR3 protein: CASTHGWANEQFF
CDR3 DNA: TGTGCCAGCACCCACGGATGGGCCAATGAGCAGTTCTTC